This note documents a single TCR beta chain sequence. Its antigen is not identified. MiXCR was run by TCRdb on the 5' RACE reads, yielding one entry per CDR3 protein. The sample records some 290,000 distinct CDR3 sequences, around 10% being singletons. From germline, CDR1 is MDHEN and CDR2 SYDVKM. V dropped 3 bases and J dropped 0 bases, with 9 bases sitting between them. The CDR3 sequence is 15 residues long. This entry comes from a study of T cells after yellow fever vaccination. General study results and limits: It was the secondary response that reached its peak faster, day 5 versus 15, but it was weaker. From the bulk population, abundant clonotypes could contaminate and appear within FACS-sorted repertoires.

The clonotype comes from a man aged 18 to 30 who received the YFV17D yellow fever vaccine. This specimen was CD4+ T cells sorted from PBMCs, taken 45 days after the yellow fever booster vaccination. The chain couples TRBV28 to TRBJ2-1; perhaps TRBD2 as D (5 bases). CDR3 protein: CASSFSGSSYNEQFF. The CDR3 bases are TGTGCCAGCAGTTTCAGCGGTAGCTCCTACAATGAGCAGTTCTTC. Full variable domain (rest looked up from reference TRBV28 and TRBJ2-1): DVKVTQSSRYLVKRTGEKVFLECVQDMDHENMFWYRQDPGLGLRLIYFSYDVKMKEKGDIPEGYSVSREKKERFSLILESASTNQTSMYLCASSFSGSSYNEQFFGPGTRLTVL.